This note documents a single TCR beta chain sequence. The data originate from a study of shared T cell receptors in the human thymus. Per the germline V gene, CDR1 is LGHNA and CDR2 is YSLEER. V gave up 1 base and J gave up 3 bases, with 13 bases separating them. The CDR3 has 15 amino acids. The protocol was immunoSEQ multiplex PCR, while the TCRdb copy is restricted to in-frame clones and leaves out a portion. The sample consists of over 450,000 clones, around 78% of them appearing once. The sample was also linked to a second study, of human thymus T cells. From that report: Infants, healthy and Finnish, who were having corrective surgery for congenital heart defects served as donors. Blood and thymic repertoires both appeared biased in V and J gene usage. Related studies found that unrelated individuals share highly overlapping thymic repertoires.

The sample was thymocytes. The chain links TRBV4-3 to TRBJ2-7, with D unclear. The TCR originated in a boy under three years old with a congenital heart defect. The CDR3 DNA reads as TGCGCCAGCAGCCAAGTGTTGGCGGATTACTACGAGCAGTACTTC. Translation: CASSQVLADYYEQYF.